This T cell receptor (beta chain) was identified in a study of post-analysis software for immune sequencing data. Study-wide points: Pronounced co-clustering by F measure was evident among identically batched samples. TRBV5-6, TRBV5-1 and TRBV20-1 were among 4 or 5 TRBV segments more frequent in patients than controls.

CDR1 and CDR2 from the germline V gene are SQVTM and ANQGSEA. The CDR3 sequence is 16 residues long. Note on this clonotype: The antigen remains unidentified.

Unique molecular identifiers featured in each of the TCR beta cDNA libraries. From around 0.96 to 9.9 million T cells, 450,000 to 550,000 cDNA molecules were obtained. TCRdb analysed the PCR reads with MiXCR anew, one entry per CDR3 protein. The repertoire holds almost 700,000 distinct CDR3 sequences, around 60% seen once, with approximately 10% in the top ten. The TCR was taken from a girl aged 2-10 years with multiple sclerosis. The material sequenced was blood. The chain combines TRBV29-1 with TRBJ2-1, with 9 bases that match TRBD2. The DNA matches TRBJ2-7 better at its end, which makes the J call doubtful. The CDR3 sequence is CSVEGAGGLSYNEQYF. The CDR3 region has the DNA TGCAGCGTTGAAGGAGCGGGAGGCCTCTCCTACAATGAGCAGTACTTC.